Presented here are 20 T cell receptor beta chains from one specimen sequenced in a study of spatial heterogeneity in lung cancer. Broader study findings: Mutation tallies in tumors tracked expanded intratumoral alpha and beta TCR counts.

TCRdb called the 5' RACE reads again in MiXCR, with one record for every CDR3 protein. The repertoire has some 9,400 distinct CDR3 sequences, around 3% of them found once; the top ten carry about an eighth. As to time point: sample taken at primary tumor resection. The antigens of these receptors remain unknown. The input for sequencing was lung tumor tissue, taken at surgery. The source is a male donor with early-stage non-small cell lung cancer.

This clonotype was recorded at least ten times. Here the CDR3 reads CASSERGGAPDTQYF. The CDR3 DNA reads as TGTGCCAGCAGCGAGAGGGGGGGGGCCCCGGATACGCAGTATTTT. The rearrangement joins TRBV7-9 to TRBJ2-3; D possibly corresponds to TRBD2 (7 bases). CDR1 and CDR2 (germline): SEHNR, FQNEAQ (reference sequence). This CDR3 has 15 residues. V was pared by 5 bases and J by 6 bases, with 18 bases between.

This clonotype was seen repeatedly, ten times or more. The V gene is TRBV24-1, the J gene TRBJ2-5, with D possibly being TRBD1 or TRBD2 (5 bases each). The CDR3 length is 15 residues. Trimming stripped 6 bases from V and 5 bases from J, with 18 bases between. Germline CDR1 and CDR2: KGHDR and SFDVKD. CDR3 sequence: CATSLRQIRRETQYF. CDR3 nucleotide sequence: TGTGCCACCAGTCTCCGACAGATTAGGAGGGAGACCCAGTACTTC.

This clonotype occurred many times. The CDR3 nucleotides are TGTGCCAGCAGTAGAACCGGGACAGGGGGACTCGCTGGGGCCAACGTCCTGACTTTC. Protein product: CASSRTGTGGLAGANVLTF. The rearrangement joins TRBV25-1 to TRBJ2-6; 11 bases fit TRBD1. The length of the CDR3 is 19 residues. Trimming cost V 5 bases and J 2 bases; bases outside gene matches: 11. The germline CDR1 and CDR2 sequences are MGHDK and SYGVNS.

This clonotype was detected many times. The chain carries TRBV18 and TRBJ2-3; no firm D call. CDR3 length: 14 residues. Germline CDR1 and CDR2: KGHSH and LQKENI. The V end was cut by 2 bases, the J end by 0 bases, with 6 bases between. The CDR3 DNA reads TGTGCCAGCTCACCATTGTCTAGCACAGATACGCAGTATTTT. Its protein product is CASSPLSSTDTQYF.

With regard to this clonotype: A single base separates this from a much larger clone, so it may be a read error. CDR3 amino acids: CASSWLRCHNQPQHF. Written as DNA, the CDR3 is TGCGCCAGCAGCTGGCTCAGGTGTCACAATCAGCCCCAGCATTTT. V gene TRBV5-1 combines with J gene TRBJ1-5; no clear D gene. With 3 bases removed from V and 3 bases from J, the gap between germline ends came to 13 bases. CDR1 SGHRS and CDR2 YFSETQ come from the germline V gene. CDR3 length: 15 residues.

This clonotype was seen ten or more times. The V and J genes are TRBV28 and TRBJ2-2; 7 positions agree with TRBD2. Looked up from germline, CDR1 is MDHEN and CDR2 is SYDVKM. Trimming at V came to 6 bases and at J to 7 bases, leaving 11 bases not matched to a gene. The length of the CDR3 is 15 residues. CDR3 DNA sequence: TGTGCCAGCAGCCCCTCCGGGACTAAATACGGGGAGCTGTTTTTT. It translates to CASSPSGTKYGELFF. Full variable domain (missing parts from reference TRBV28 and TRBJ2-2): DVKVTQSSRYLVKRTGEKVFLECVQDMDHENMFWYRQDPGLGLRLIYFSYDVKMKEKGDIPEGYSVSREKKERFSLILESASTNQTSMYLCASSPSGTKYGELFFGEGSRLTVL.

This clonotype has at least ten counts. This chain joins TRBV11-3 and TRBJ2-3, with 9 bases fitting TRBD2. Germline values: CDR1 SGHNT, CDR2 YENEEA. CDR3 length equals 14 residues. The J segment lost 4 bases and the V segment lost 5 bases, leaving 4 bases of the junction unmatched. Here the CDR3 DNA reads TGTGCCAGCAGCCTGGGACTAGCTTCAGATACGCAGTATTTT. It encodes CASSLGLASDTQYF.

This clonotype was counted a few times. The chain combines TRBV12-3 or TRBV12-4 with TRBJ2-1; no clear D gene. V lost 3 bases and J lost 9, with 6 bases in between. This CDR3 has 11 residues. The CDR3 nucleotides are TGTGCCAGCAGTTTCAGTTTTGAGCAGTTCTTC. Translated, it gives CASSFSFEQFF.

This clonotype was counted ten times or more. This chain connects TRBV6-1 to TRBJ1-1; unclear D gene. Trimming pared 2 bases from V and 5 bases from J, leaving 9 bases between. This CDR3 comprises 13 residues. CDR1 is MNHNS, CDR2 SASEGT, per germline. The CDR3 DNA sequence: TGTGCCAGCAGTGAATTAGATCGGACTGAAGCTTTCTTT. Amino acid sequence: CASSELDRTEAFF.

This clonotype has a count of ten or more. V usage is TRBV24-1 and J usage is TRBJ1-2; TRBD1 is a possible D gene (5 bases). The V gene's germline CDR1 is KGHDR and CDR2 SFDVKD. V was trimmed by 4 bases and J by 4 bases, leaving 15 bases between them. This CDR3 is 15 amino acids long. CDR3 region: CATSDSGTYPYGYTF. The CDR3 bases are TGTGCCACCAGTGACTCCGGGACCTATCCCTATGGCTACACCTTC.

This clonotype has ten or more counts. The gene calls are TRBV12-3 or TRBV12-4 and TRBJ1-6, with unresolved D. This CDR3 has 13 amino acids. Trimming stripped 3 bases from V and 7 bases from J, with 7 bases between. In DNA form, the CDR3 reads TGTGCCAGCAGTTTCAAGTCGAATTCACCCCTCCACTTT. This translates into CASSFKSNSPLHF.

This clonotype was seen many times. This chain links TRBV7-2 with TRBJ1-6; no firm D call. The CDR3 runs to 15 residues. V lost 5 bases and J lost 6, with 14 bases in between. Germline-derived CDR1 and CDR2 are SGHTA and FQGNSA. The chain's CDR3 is CASSADRLPNSPLHF. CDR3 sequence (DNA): TGTGCCAGCAGCGCAGACCGACTGCCTAATTCACCCCTCCACTTT.

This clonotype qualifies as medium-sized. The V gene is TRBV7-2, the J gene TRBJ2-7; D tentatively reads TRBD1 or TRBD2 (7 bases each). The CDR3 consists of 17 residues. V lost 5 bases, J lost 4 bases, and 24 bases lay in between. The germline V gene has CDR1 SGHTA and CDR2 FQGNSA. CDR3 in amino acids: CASSQSRGGLTPYEQYF. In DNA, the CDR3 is TGTGCCAGCAGCCAATCCAGGGGGGGGCTGACCCCGTACGAGCAGTACTTC.

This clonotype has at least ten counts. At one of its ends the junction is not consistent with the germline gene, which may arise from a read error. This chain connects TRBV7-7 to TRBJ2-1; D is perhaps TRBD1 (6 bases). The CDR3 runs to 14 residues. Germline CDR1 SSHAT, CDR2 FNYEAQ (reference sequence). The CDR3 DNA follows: TGTGCTAGCAGCGAGACAGGAAGGGGCAATGAGCAGTTCTTC. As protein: CASSETGRGNEQFF.

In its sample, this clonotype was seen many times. CDR3 region: CSARGGRGRTDTQYF. CDR3 DNA sequence: TGCAGTGCTAGAGGGGGCAGGGGGCGAACAGATACGCAGTATTTT. V and J are TRBV20-1 and TRBJ2-3, with 8 bases identical to TRBD1. The junction had 6 bases not matched to a gene; V was cut back by 1 base and J by 3 bases. CDR1 and CDR2 from the germline V gene are DFQATT and SNEGSKA (reference sequence). This CDR3 region has 15 residues.

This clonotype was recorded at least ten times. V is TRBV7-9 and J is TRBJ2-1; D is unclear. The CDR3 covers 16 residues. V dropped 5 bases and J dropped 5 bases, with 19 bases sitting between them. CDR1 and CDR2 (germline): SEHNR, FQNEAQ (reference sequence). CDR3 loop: CASSPAPSYMHNEQFF. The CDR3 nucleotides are TGTGCCAGCAGCCCAGCCCCCTCTTACATGCACAATGAGCAGTTCTTC.

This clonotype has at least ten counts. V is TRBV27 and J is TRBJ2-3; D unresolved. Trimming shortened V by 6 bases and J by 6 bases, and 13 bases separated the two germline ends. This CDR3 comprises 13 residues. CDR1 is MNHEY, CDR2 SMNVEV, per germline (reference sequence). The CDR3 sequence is CASSRSVRDTQYF. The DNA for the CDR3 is TGTGCCAGCAGCCGCTCCGTTCGGGATACGCAGTATTTT.

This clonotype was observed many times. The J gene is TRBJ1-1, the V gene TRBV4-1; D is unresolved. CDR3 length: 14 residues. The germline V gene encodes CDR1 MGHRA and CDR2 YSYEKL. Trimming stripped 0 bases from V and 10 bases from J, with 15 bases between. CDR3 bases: TGCGCCAGCAGCCAAGATCGCGGAGTAGGTAGAGCTTTCTTT. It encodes CASSQDRGVGRAFF.

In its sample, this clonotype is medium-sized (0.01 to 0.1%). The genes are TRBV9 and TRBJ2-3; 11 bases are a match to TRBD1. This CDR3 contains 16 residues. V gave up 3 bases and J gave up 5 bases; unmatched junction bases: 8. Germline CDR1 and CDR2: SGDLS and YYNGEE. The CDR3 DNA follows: TGTGCCAGCAGCGCCTCCGGGACAGGGGGGAGAGATACGCAGTATTTT. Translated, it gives CASSASGTGGRDTQYF.

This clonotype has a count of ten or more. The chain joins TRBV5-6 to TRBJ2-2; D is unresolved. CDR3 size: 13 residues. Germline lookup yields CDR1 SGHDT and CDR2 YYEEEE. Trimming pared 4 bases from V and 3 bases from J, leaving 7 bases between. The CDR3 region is CASSPVYTGELFF. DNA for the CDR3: TGTGCCAGCAGCCCAGTATACACCGGGGAGCTGTTTTTT.